This T cell receptor beta chain was retrieved from a study of blood T cell repertoires in COVID-19. Study details: The samples span acute and convalescent COVID-19 from the United States, Italy and Spain. The cDNA or gDNA used as material had been derived from T cells, B-cell-depleted T cells, or PBMCs.

Looked up from germline, CDR1 is KGHSH and CDR2 is LQKENI. The CDR3 extends over 18 amino acids. The trim removed 0 bases at V and 2 bases at J, leaving 5 bases unmatched. Source study methods: Scientists estimated how many nucleated cells there were by amplifying reference gene primers. The assay was immunoSEQ multiplex PCR, and TCRdb's table has in-frame clones only and misses some. That table furnishes V, J and clone size, whereas the DNA furnished D and trimming. The table has some 200,000 clones, around 84% seen once. J is TRBJ1-6 and V is TRBV18, with 9 bases matching TRBD1. The sequenced material came from peripheral blood. The clonotype was recovered from a woman aged 80 or over with active or convalescent COVID-19. CDR3 residues: CASSPPNRGLTYNSPLHF. Written as DNA, the CDR3 is TGTGCCAGCTCACCACCAAACAGGGGGCTCACCTATAATTCACCCCTCCACTTT.